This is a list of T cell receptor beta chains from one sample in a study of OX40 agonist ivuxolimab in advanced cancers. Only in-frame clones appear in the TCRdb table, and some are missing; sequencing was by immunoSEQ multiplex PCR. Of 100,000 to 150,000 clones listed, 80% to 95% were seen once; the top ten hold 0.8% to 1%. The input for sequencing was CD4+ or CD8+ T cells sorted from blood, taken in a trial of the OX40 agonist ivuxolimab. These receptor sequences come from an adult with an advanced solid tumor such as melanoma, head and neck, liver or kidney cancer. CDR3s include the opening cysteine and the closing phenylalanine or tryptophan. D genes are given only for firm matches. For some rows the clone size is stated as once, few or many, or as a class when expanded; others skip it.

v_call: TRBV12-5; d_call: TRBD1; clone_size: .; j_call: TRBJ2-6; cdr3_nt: TGTGCTAGTGGTTTGCCCCCCGGGACAGGGACTGGGGCCAACGTCCTGACTTTC; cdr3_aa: CASGLPPGTGTGANVLTF
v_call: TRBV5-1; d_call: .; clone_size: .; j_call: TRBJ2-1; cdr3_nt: TGCGCCAGCAGCTTGGGGGACGGAGGGTGGGTCAATGAGCAGTTCTTC; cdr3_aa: CASSLGDGGWVNEQFF
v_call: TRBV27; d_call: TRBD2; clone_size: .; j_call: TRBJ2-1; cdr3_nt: TGTGCCAGCAGGGAATGGACTAGCGGGAACAATGAGCAGTTCTTC; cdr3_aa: CASREWTSGNNEQFF
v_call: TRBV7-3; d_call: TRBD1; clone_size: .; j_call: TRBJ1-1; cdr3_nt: TGTGCCAGCAGCATAACAGGGGGCGGCCCAGGGAACACTGAAGCTTTCTTT; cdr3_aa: CASSITGGGPGNTEAFF
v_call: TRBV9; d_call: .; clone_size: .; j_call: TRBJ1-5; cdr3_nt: TGTGCCAGCAGCGTAGGGGGGGAAACGGGGTATCAGCCCCAGCATTTT; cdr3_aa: CASSVGGETGYQPQHF
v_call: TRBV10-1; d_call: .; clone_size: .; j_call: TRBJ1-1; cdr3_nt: TGCGCCAGCAGTGAGTCGTCCGGCAGGGGAGCGGATAAAGCTTTCTTT; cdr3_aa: CASSESSGRGADKAFF
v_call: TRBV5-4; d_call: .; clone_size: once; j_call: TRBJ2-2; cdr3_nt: TGTGCCAGCAGCGGCCTTTCGAACACCGGGGAGCTGTTTTTT; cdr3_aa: CASSGLSNTGELFF
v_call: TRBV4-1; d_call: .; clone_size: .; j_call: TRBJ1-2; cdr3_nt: TGCGCCAGCAGCCAAGATCGTCTGGATGCCTATGGCTACACCTTC; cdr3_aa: CASSQDRLDAYGYTF
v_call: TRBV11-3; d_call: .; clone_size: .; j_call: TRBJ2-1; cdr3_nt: TGTGCCAGCAGCTTAGATAGGGGGAGCGATGAGCAGTTCTTC; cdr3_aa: CASSLDRGSDEQFF
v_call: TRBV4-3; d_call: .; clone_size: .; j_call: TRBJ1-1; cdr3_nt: TGCGCCAGCAGCCCGGTGGGGGCCAACACTGAAGCTTTCTTT; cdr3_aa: CASSPVGANTEAFF
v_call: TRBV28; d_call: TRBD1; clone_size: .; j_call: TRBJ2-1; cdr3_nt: TGTGCCAGCAGACCCTACCAGGGGGCGGGAAGGGGGAATGAGCAGTTCTTC; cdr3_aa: CASRPYQGAGRGNEQFF
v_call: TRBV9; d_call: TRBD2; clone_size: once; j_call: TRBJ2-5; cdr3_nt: TGTGCCAGCAGCCCTGGGACTAGCAGGGGGGTCGGGGAGACCCAGTACTTC; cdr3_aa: CASSPGTSRGVGETQYF
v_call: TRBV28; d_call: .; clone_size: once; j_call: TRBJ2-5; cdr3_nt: TGTGCCAGCAGTTTGACGGGGGAGACCCAGTACTTC; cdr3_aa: CASSLTGETQYF
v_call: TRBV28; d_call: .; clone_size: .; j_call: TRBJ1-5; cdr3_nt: TGTGCCAGCAACGTCCCAGGTAGCAATCAGCCCCAGCATTTT; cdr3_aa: CASNVPGSNQPQHF
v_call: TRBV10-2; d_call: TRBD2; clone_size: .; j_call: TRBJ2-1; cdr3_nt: TGCGCCAGCAGTCAACTAGCGGGGGCCCTGAATGAGCAGTTCTTC; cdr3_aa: CASSQLAGALNEQFF
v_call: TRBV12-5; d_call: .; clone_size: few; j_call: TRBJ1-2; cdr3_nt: TGTGCTAGTGCCCTCGGGGGGGCTAACTATGGCTACACCTTC; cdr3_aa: CASALGGANYGYTF